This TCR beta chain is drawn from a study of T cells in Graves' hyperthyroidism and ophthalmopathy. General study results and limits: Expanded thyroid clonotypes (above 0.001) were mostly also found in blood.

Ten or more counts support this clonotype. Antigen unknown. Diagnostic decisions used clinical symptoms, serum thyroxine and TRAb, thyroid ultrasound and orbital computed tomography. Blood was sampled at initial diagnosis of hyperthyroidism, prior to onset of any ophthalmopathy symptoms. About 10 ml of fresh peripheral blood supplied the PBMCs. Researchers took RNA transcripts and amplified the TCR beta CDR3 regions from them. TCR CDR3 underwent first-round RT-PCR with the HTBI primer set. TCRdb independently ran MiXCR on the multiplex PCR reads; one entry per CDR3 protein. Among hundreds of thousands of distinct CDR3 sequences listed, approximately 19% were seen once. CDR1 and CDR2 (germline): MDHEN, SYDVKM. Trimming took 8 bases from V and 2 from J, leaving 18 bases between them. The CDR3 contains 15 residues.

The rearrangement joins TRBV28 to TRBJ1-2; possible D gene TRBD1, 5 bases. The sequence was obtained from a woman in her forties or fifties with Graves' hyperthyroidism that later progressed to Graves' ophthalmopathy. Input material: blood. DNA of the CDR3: TGTGCCAGCGTCGGGATTCATGGGGGGAACTATGGCTACACCTTC. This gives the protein CASVGIHGGNYGYTF.